This TCR beta chain was identified in a study of T cell changes during pregnancy in multiple sclerosis. Only in-frame clones appear in the TCRdb table, and some are missing; sequencing was by immunoSEQ multiplex PCR. The sample shows roughly 63,000 clones, 90% of them seen only once. With V trimmed by 5 bases and J by 0 bases, 4 bases remained unmatched. CDR3 length equals 14 residues. The germline V gene encodes CDR1 MDHEN and CDR2 SYDVKM. The TCR originated in a female donor in good health, enrolled as a control in a pregnancy study. This rearrangement joins TRBV28 to TRBJ2-7; 7 positions agree with TRBD1. The sample in question was peripheral blood, obtained in the second trimester of pregnancy. The CDR3 protein is CASSEQGTSYEQYF. The DNA of the CDR3 is TGTGCCAGCAGTGAACAGGGGACCTCCTACGAGCAGTACTTC.